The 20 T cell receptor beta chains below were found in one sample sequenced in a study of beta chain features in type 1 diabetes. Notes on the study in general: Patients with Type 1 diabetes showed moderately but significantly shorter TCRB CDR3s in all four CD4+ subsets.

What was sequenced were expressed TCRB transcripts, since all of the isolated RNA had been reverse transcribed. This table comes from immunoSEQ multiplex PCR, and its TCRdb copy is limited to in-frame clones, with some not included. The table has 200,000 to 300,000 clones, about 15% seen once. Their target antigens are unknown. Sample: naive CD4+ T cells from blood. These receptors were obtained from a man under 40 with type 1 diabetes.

CDR3 in DNA: TGTGCCAGCAGTTGGGGACCGGAGGGGGCGGGTGGGCCCCAGCATTTT. It translates to CASSWGPEGAGGPQHF. The chain carries TRBV27 and TRBJ1-5, with TRBD1 matching over 7 bases. Losses at the gene ends were 4 bases for V and 9 bases for J; bases not matched to a gene: 15. The CDR3 contains 16 residues. Per the germline V gene, CDR1 is MNHEY and CDR2 is SMNVEV (reference sequence).

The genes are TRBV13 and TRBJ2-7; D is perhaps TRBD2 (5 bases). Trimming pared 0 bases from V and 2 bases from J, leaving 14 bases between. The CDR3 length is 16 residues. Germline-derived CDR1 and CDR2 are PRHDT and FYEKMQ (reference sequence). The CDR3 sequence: CASSLGGGRGTYEQYF. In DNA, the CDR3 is TGTGCCAGCAGCTTAGGGGGTGGGAGAGGAACCTACGAGCAGTACTTC.

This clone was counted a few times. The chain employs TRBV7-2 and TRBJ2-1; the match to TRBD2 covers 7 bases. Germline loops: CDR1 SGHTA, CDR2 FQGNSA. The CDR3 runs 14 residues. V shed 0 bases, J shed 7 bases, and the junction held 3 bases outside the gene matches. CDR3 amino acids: CASSLAGGWNEQFF. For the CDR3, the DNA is TGTGCCAGCAGCTTAGCGGGAGGGTGGAATGAGCAGTTCTTC.

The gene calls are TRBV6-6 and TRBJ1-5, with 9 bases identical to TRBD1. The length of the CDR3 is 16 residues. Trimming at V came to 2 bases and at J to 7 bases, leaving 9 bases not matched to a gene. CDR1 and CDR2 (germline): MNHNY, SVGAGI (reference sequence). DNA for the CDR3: TGTGCCAGCAGTTACCTCACAGGGGGCTCAGGGCAGCCCCAGCATTTT. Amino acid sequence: CASSYLTGGSGQPQHF.

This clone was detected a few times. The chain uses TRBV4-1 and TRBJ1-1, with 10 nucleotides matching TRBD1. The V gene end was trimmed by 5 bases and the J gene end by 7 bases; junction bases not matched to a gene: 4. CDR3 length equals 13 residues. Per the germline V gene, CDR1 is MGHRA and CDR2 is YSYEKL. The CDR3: CASSKTGGGEAFF. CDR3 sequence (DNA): TGCGCCAGCAGCAAGACAGGGGGCGGTGAAGCTTTCTTT.

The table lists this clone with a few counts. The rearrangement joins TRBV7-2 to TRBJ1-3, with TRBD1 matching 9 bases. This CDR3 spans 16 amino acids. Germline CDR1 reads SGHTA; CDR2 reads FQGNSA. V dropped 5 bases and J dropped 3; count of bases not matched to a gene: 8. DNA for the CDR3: TGTGCCAGCAGCATACAACAGGGGGCGCTTGGAAACACCATATATTTT. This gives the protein CASSIQQGALGNTIYF.

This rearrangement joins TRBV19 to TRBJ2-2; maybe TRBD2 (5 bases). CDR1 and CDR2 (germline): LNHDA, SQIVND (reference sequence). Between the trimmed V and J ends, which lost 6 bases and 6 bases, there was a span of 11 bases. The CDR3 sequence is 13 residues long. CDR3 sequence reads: CASRIDYAGELFF. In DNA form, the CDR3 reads TGTGCCAGTAGGATTGACTACGCCGGGGAGCTGTTTTTT. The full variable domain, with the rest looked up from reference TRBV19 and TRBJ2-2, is DGGITQSPKYLFRKEGQNVTLSCEQNLNHDAMYWYRQDPGQGLRLIYYSQIVNDFQKGDIAEGYSVSREKKESFPLTVTSAQKNPTAFYLCASRIDYAGELFFGEGSRLTVL.

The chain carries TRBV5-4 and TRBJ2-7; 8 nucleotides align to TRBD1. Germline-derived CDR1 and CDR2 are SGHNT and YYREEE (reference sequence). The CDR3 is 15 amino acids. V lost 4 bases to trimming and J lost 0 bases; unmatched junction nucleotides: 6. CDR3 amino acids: CASSGGQANSYEQYF. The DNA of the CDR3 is TGTGCCAGCAGCGGGGGACAGGCCAACTCCTACGAGCAGTACTTC.

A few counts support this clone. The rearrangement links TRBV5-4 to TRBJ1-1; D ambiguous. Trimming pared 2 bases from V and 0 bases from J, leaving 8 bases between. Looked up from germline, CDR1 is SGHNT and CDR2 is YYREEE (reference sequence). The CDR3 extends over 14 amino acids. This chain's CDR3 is CASSFDTVNTEAFF. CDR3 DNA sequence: TGTGCCAGCAGCTTCGACACTGTGAACACTGAAGCTTTCTTT. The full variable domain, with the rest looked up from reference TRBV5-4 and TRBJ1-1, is ETGVTQSPTHLIKTRGQQVTLRCSSQSGHNTVSWYQQALGQGPQFIFQYYREEENGRGNFPPRFSGLQFPNYSSELNVNALELDDSALYLCASSFDTVNTEAFFGQGTRLTVV.

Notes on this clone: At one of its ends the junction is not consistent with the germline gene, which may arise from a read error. The CDR3, as DNA: TGTGCCAGCAGCTTAGATCGGGGGAGACAGGGGAACTTC. This gives the protein CASSLDRGRQGNF. The genes are TRBV11-3 and TRBJ2-7; the match to TRBD1 covers 8 bases. Germline-derived CDR1 and CDR2 are SGHNT and YENEEA. The CDR3 runs to 13 residues.

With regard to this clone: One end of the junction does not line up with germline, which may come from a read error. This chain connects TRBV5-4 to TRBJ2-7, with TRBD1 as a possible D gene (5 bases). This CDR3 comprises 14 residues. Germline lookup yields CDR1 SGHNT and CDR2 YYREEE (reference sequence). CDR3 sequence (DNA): TGTGCCAGCAGTTTGGACACCGTCTCCTACGAGCAGTACTTC. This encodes CASSLDTVSYEQYF.

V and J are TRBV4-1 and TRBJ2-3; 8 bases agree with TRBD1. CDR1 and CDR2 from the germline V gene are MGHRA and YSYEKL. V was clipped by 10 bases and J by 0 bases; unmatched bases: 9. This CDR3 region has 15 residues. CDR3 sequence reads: CATRDRQHSTDTQYF. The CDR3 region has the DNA TGCGCCACCCGGGACAGGCAACACAGCACAGATACGCAGTATTTT.

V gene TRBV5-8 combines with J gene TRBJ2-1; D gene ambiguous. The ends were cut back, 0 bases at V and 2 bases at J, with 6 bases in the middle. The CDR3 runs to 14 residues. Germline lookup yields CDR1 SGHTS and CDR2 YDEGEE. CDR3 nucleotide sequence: TGTGCCAGCAGCTTGGGCAACACCTACAATGAGCAGTTCTTC. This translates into CASSLGNTYNEQFF.

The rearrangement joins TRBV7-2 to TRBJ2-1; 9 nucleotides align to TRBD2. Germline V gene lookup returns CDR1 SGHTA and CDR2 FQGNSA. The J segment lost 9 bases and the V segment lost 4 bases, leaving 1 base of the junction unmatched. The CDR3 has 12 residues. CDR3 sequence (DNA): TGTGCCAGCAGCTCGGGACTAGCTGAGCAGTTCTTC. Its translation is CASSSGLAEQFF.

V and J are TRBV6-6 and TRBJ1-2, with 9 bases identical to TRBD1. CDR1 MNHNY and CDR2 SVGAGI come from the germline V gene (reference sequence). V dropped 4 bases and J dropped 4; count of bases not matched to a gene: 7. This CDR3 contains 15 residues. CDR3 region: CASSLTGTGRYGYTF. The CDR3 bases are TGTGCCAGCAGTTTAACCGGGACAGGGCGCTATGGCTACACCTTC.

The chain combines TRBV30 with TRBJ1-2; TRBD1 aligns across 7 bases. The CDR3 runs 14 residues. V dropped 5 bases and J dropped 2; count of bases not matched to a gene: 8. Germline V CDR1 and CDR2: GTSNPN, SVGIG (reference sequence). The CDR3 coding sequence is TGTGCCTGGTCCAAAGGGGGCACAAACTATGGCTACACCTTC. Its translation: CAWSKGGTNYGYTF.

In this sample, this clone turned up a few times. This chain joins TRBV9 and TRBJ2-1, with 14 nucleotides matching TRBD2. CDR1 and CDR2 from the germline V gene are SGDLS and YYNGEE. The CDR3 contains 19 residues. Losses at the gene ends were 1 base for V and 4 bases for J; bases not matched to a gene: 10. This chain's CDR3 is CASSVRPTSGGAGYNEQFF. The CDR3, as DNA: TGTGCCAGCAGCGTAAGACCGACTAGCGGGGGGGCCGGGTACAATGAGCAGTTCTTC.

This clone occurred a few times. CDR3 amino acids: CASSIFSGYTF. The CDR3 DNA follows: TGTGCCAGTAGTATCTTTAGTGGCTACACCTTC. The V gene is TRBV19, the J gene TRBJ1-2; D gene ambiguous. This CDR3 contains 11 residues. The germline CDR1 and CDR2 sequences are LNHDA and SQIVND (reference sequence). The V end was cut by 3 bases, the J end by 7 bases, with 6 bases between.

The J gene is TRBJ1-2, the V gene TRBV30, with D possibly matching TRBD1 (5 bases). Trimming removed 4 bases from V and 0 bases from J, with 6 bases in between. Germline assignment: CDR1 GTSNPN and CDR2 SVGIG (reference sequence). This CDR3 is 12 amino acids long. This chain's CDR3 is CAWKGTNYGYTF. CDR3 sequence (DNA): TGTGCCTGGAAGGGGACTAACTATGGCTACACCTTC.

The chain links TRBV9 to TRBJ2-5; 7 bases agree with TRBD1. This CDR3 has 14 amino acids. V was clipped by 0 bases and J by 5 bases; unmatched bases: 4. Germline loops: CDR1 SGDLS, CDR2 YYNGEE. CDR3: CASSVARGGETQYF. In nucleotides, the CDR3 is TGTGCCAGCAGCGTAGCGCGAGGGGGCGAGACCCAGTACTTC.